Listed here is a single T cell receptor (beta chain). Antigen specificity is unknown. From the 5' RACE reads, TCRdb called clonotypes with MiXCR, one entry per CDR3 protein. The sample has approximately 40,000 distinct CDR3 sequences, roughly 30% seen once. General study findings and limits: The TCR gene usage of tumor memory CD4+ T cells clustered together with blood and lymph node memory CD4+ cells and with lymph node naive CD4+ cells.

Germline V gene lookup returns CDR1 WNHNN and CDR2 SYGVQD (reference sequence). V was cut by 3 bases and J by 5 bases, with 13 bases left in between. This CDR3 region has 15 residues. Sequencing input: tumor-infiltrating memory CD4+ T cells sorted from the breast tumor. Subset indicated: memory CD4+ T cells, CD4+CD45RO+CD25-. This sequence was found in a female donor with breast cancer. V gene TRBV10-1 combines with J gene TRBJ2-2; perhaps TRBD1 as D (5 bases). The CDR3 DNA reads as TGCGCCAGCAGTGAACAGGCGGCTGGGACCGGGGAGCTGTTTTTT. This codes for CASSEQAAGTGELFF.